This TCR beta chain was captured by sequencing in a study of blood T cells in healthy people across ages (dated by TCRdb to 2015 to 2017). For the study in its entirety: In model experiments, roughly one uniquely barcoded TCR beta cDNA molecule per two T cells was captured by template switching. The study measured age-related changes in TCR beta repertoire diversity using deep sequencing normalized with unique cDNA molecular identifiers. The donors were divided into four age groups: young (average around 17 years), middle-aged (about 39), aged (approximately 62) and long-lived (more than 75). Donors of different ages were randomly distributed across sequencing lanes to avoid experimental bias. The study analyzed two additional independent replicas of 1 million unique cDNA reads from the same blood draw for two donors, one aged 18 to 30 and one aged 80 or older.

The CDR3 holds 17 amino acids from the cysteine to the phenylalanine. The sequence is cut down to CDR3 DNA, 51 bases in frame from base 1. Germline trimming amounts to 1 base on V and 8 bases on J, with 11 as the count of junction bases outside the gene matches. Based on the germline V gene, the CDR1 and CDR2 sequences are LGHNA and YNFKEQ. Donors were 39 systemically healthy Caucasian individuals from Russia aged about 6 to 100 years. Roughly 9.5 milliliters of peripheral blood were drawn from each donor into EDTA-treated Vacutainer tubes. Ficoll-Paque density-gradient centrifugation was used to isolate PBMCs, with at least 6.5 million obtained per sample. Total RNA, at least 6 micrograms per sample, was extracted from PBMCs with Trizol reagent. The percentages of naive CD45RAhigh/CD27high T cells were determined by flow cytometry on a PBMC aliquot from every donor. The library was obtained by 5' RACE. The reads were generated on an Illumina HiSeq 2500. A second 7 to 11 cycle PCR used a sample-barcoded 5' primer and a J-beta primer mix. A unique molecular identifier was introduced onto each TCR beta cDNA molecule by a template-switch 5' adaptor carrying 12 random nucleotides. At least 2.5 million CDR3-containing paired-end reads were obtained from each sample. The Mint cDNA synthesis kit, primed by a TRBC-specific oligonucleotide, was used to synthesize first-strand cDNA from all RNA. Following uracil-DNA glycosylase treatment, a first 18-cycle PCR with universal primers M1SS and BC2_uni_R was performed on all cDNA. The original methods were these. For normalization, 1 million high-quality reads, each with a distinct molecular identifier, were randomly selected from each sample. Instead of being binned into consensus sequences, reads with shared molecular identifiers were discarded. CDR3 identification, clonotype clustering and error correction used MiTCR with a Q25 quality threshold and the strictest error-elimination algorithm. A nonparametric unseen species model using Euler transformation provided a lower-bound estimate of total TCR beta diversity. TCRdb applied fastp at Q25 and MiXCR to the public reads, then kept only in-frame beta chains. For every CDR3 protein sequence, its rows merge into one entry that carries the most common genes and DNA. TCRdb's processing, not the authors', yielded these V and J calls. The sample yields roughly 800,000 distinct CDR3 sequences; over 45% were counted once. The biggest ten clones account for 20% to 25% of the sample.

What the study reported, not specific to this receptor: As age increased, observed TCR beta diversity per million T cells dropped in a roughly linear way, and a significant reduction was already evident by age 40. A strong correlation was found between observed TCR beta diversity and the percentage of naive T cells measured by flow cytometry. Compared with the aged group, the long-lived group had more naive CD4+ T cells, fewer expanded clones and increased TCR diversity, a pattern suggesting age selection. Conclusive comparison of naive and antigen-experienced compartments was prevented by the profiling of bulk unsorted PBMCs. The CMV infection status of donors was not known, potentially confounding age-related changes in expanded clonotypes. Estimates of total diversity from one million sequenced T cells were regarded as lower bounds and underestimates.

On this clonotype itself: Its recognized antigen is unknown. Base-call qualities are not available, and no considerably larger clone is one nucleotide away.

This receptor was obtained from a man aged 25-40 years in good health. The rearranged chain carries TRBV4-2 and TRBJ2-1, and 10 junction bases match TRBD2. Source material: blood. The CDR3 here reads CASSQGTWLAGVDEQFF. The DNA sequence reads TGTGCCAGCAGCCAAGGAACCTGGCTAGCGGGAGTGGATGAGCAGTTCTTC.